This TCR beta chain was captured in a study of blood T cells in healthy people across ages. With respect to this clonotype: Its antigen is unidentified.

Overall study findings and caveats: Diversity was higher, and naive CD4+ cells more numerous, in long-lived donors than in aged donors. Estimates of total diversity, which came from one million sequenced T cells, were considered to be underestimates.

With a J-beta primer mix and a sample-barcoded 5' primer, a second PCR ran about 6 to 11 cycles. Tagging of each cDNA molecule was performed by a template-switch adaptor with 12 random nucleotides. Each single sample gave us at least 2.5 million CDR3-containing paired-end reads. TCRdb reanalysed the 5' RACE reads using MiXCR and keeps one entry per CDR3 protein. This sample has roughly 1,300,000 distinct CDR3 sequences; 59% occur once, and the top ten carry about 6.7%. The clonotype was recovered from a man aged 18 to 35 in good health. The sample consisted of blood.

This chain's CDR3 is CSVEVGDNSPLHF. The CDR3 nucleotides read TGCAGCGTTGAGGTAGGGGATAATTCACCCCTCCACTTT. The chain uses TRBV29-1 and TRBJ1-6, with D possibly matching TRBD1 (5 bases). CDR3 length: 13 residues. CDR1 and CDR2 from the germline V gene are SQVTM and ANQGSEA. V was shortened by 3 bases and J by 5 bases, with 8 bases between the two germline ends.